These 2 T cell receptor beta chains originate from one sample sequenced in a study of blood T cell repertoires in COVID-19. Libraries were prepared by immunoSEQ multiplex PCR; TCRdb keeps only in-frame clonotypes and omits some of them. This table has 150,000 to 200,000 clones, about 81% appearing once. Sample: peripheral blood. The receptors come from a man aged 60 to 75 with active or convalescent COVID-19.

The rearrangement links TRBV18 to TRBJ2-7; 12 positions agree with TRBD2. Germline CDR1 KGHSH, CDR2 LQKENI. The J segment lost 1 base and the V segment lost 1 base, leaving 2 bases of the junction unmatched. The length of the CDR3 is 16 residues. CDR3 DNA: TGTGCCAGCTCACCACTACTAGCGGGAGGTTCCTACGAGCAGTACTTC. This gives the protein CASSPLLAGGSYEQYF. The full variable domain, its missing parts supplied by reference TRBV18 and TRBJ2-7, is NAGVMQNPRHLVRRRGQEARLRCSPMKGHSHVYWYRQLPEEGLKFMVYLQKENIIDESGMPKERFSAEFPKEGPSILRIQQVVRGDSAAYFCASSPLLAGGSYEQYFGPGTRLTVT.

The count of this clone is one. The V call is TRBV5-1, the J call TRBJ1-5, with TRBD1 as a possible D gene (5 bases). The V gene lost 9 bases and the J gene lost 11 bases, with 24 bases spanning the gap. The CDR3 consists of 14 residues. CDR1 is SGHRS and CDR2 is YFSETQ in the germline V gene. The CDR3 DNA reads as TGCGCCACTTCCTCGGGGGGTCTCCTATTGGCCCAGCATTTT. Translation gives CATSSGGLLLAQHF.